This T cell receptor beta chain derives from a study of blood T cell repertoires in COVID-19. Per the original methods: Amplification of reference gene primers provided the estimated nucleated cell counts. TCRdb keeps only in-frame clones here, not all; method: immunoSEQ multiplex PCR. The V and J calls and clone size were taken over from that table, and D and trimming were inferred from the DNA. This table has 95,000 to 150,000 clones, around 83% appearing once. The CDR3 totals 18 residues. Germline values: CDR1 SGHTA, CDR2 FQGNSA. The ends lost 5 bases at V and 2 bases at J; junction bases unmatched: 13.

J is TRBJ2-4 and V is TRBV7-2; 9 positions agree with TRBD1. Sequencing was carried out using PBMCs or T cells enriched from blood (not recorded which). This clonotype was sampled from a woman between 25 and 40 years old who had recovered from COVID-19. The CDR3: CASSRGQGRGMTKNIQYF. The CDR3 nucleotides read TGTGCCAGCAGCAGGGGACAGGGTAGGGGAATGACCAAAAACATTCAGTACTTC.